The table lists the clone carrying this T cell receptor beta chain with a few counts. The ends were cut back, 6 bases at V and 2 bases at J, with 10 bases in the middle. From germline, CDR1 is MNHEY and CDR2 SVGAGI. The CDR3 covers 13 residues. This record belongs to a study of blood T cell repertoires in COVID-19. Study in general: T cells, B-cell-depleted T cells, or PBMCs provided the cDNA or gDNA that served as material.

Study processing details: From reference gene primer amplification, estimates of nucleated cell counts were derived. Repertoires were generated with immunoSEQ multiplex PCR, while TCRdb's copy carries only in-frame clones and drops some. V, J and clone size were drawn from that table, and D and trimming were deduced from the DNA. The table records about 90,000 clones, approximately 90% of them present only once. The chain employs TRBV6-5 and TRBJ1-2; possible D gene TRBD1, 6 bases. The origin of this receptor is a man aged 45-60 years with acute or convalescent COVID-19. Sequenced material: peripheral blood. Written as DNA, the CDR3 is TGTGCCAGCAGCCGGGACAAAAACTATGGCTACACCTTC. Amino acid sequence: CASSRDKNYGYTF.